The following is a TCR beta chain sequence with its context. These data originate in a study of control samples from healthy donors and cancer patients. Using immunoSEQ multiplex PCR, the repertoire was profiled, and TCRdb retains in-frame clones only, with some absent. The sample contains about 60,000 clones, 95% to 97% of which appear only once. V shed 3 bases and J shed 5 bases, with 17 bases lying between them. Germline V gives CDR1 SGDLS, CDR2 YYNGEE. The CDR3 has 16 residues. The chain employs TRBV9 and TRBJ1-4; the D gene is possibly TRBD1 (5 bases). This clonotype was obtained from a woman between 18 and 29 years old in good health. Sequenced sample: blood. The DNA for the CDR3 is TGTGCCAGCAGCGGATTCGGTGACTCAGGGAATGAAAAACTGTTTTTT. It specifies CASSGFGDSGNEKLFF. The full variable domain, completed using reference TRBV9 and TRBJ1-4, is DSGVTQTPKHLITATGQRVTLRCSPRSGDLSVYWYQQSLDQGLQFLIQYYNGEERAKGNILERFSAQQFPDLHSELNLSSLELGDSALYFCASSGFGDSGNEKLFFGSGTQLSVL.